Listed here are 13 T cell receptor beta chains from one sample, sequenced in a study of cytomegalovirus exposure and HLA in healthy donors. PCR primers comprised 60 Vbeta and 13 Jbeta primers. Sequenced by immunoSEQ multiplex PCR; TCRdb stores in-frame clones only, minus some. The table has 60,000 to 70,000 clones, about 80% seen once; the top ten hold about 4.7%. Sequencing was done on a sample of PBMCs. These receptors originate from a woman aged 25 to 39 in good health and CMV-seronegative.

The V and J genes are TRBV10-3 and TRBJ2-3; 8 nucleotides match TRBD1. J lost 3 bases, V lost 4 bases, and 6 bases had no gene match. This CDR3 contains 15 residues. The germline gives CDR1 ENHRY, CDR2 SYGVKD. The CDR3 region has the DNA TGTGCCATCAGTGCGGACAGGGCGGGTACAGATACGCAGTATTTT. Protein: CAISADRAGTDTQYF.

The chain joins TRBV5-1 to TRBJ2-5; 7 nucleotides align to TRBD2. The CDR3 has 16 residues. The V gene end was trimmed by 0 bases and the J gene end by 5 bases; junction bases not matched to a gene: 10. Germline values: CDR1 SGHRS, CDR2 YFSETQ. The CDR3 DNA reads as TGCGCCAGCAGCTTGGACCTAGCGGTATTTGAGGAGACCCAGTACTTC. Translated: CASSLDLAVFEETQYF.

The V and J genes are TRBV30 and TRBJ2-3; weak D call: TRBD2 (6 bases). CDR3 length: 13 amino acids. Germline loops: CDR1 GTSNPN, CDR2 SVGIG (reference sequence). V lost 4 bases to trimming and J lost 4 bases, with 12 bases between them. CDR3: CAWTQRRADTQYF. For the CDR3, the DNA is TGTGCCTGGACCCAGCGGAGGGCAGATACGCAGTATTTT.

CDR3 in DNA: TGCAGCGCTAAGGGGACAGGGGATGGGCGCGGGGGCTACACCTTC. It encodes CSAKGTGDGRGGYTF. This chain joins TRBV29-1 and TRBJ1-2, with 10 positions matching TRBD1. J gave up 8 bases and V 7 bases, and 16 bases lay outside the gene matches. Germline CDR1 is SQVTM and CDR2 is ANQGSEA. This CDR3 has 15 residues.

V gene TRBV6-6 combines with J gene TRBJ1-5; 9 bases match TRBD1. Germline V lookup: CDR1 MNHNY, CDR2 SVGAGI (reference sequence). V lost 5 bases and J lost 0; bases outside the gene matches: 2. The CDR3 has 15 amino acids. As DNA, the CDR3 is TGTGCCAGCAGTCCGGGACAGGGTAGCAATCAGCCCCAGCATTTT. It codes for CASSPGQGSNQPQHF.

The chain is built from TRBV4-1 and TRBJ2-1; 12 bases align to TRBD2. This CDR3 region has 15 residues. Trimming at V came to 5 bases and at J to 8 bases, leaving 7 bases not matched to a gene. Germline V gene data show CDR1 as MGHRA and CDR2 as YSYEKL. CDR3 bases: TGCGCCAGCAGCTTTTCTAGCGGGAGGGGGTATGAGCAGTTCTTC. Amino acids: CASSFSSGRGYEQFF.

The chain recombines TRBV11-2 with TRBJ2-5; 7 bases map to TRBD1. The CDR3 sequence is 15 residues long. Germline CDR1 SGHAT, CDR2 FQNNGV. The V and J ends lost 5 bases and 2 bases, in that order; junction bases with no gene match: 8. CDR3 protein: CASSNEGAPQETQYF. CDR3 sequence (DNA): TGTGCCAGCAGCAACGAGGGGGCCCCTCAAGAGACCCAGTACTTC.

This clone was seen only a few times. The chain joins TRBV19 to TRBJ2-1; D might be TRBD1 (6 bases). CDR3 length: 15 amino acids. Germline V lookup: CDR1 LNHDA, CDR2 SQIVND (reference sequence). Trimming removed 6 bases from V and 0 bases from J, with 12 bases in between. CDR3 DNA sequence: TGTGCCAGTAGACCTGGACAGACCTCCTACAATGAGCAGTTCTTC. Residues: CASRPGQTSYNEQFF.

The chain recombines TRBV29-1 with TRBJ2-1, with 7 bases aligning to TRBD1. The CDR3 is 13 amino acids. Germline CDR1 reads SQVTM; CDR2 reads ANQGSEA. The junction had 4 bases not matched to a gene; V was cut back by 3 bases and J by 5 bases. The CDR3 sequence: CSVDVGQNNEQFF. In DNA form, the CDR3 reads TGCAGCGTTGACGTGGGACAGAACAATGAGCAGTTCTTC.

This clone was found a few times. V and J are TRBV7-8 and TRBJ2-7, with 12 nucleotides matching TRBD2. V shed 5 bases and J 3 bases; nucleotides not matched to a gene: 2. Germline CDR1 SGHVS, CDR2 FQNEAQ. This CDR3 is built from 14 residues. The CDR3 protein is CASSPSGGGYEQYF. DNA for the CDR3: TGTGCCAGCAGCCCTAGCGGGGGGGGCTACGAGCAGTACTTC.

The chain couples TRBV29-1 to TRBJ1-2, with D unclear. Trimming removed 5 bases at V and 8 bases at J, with 15 bases between. The CDR3 runs to 12 residues. In germline, CDR1 is SQVTM, CDR2 ANQGSEA. In DNA form, the CDR3 reads TGCAGCGTTTACTCTACCGAGGAGGGCTACACCTTC. It yields the protein CSVYSTEEGYTF.

The chain links TRBV7-9 to TRBJ2-7, with D possibly being TRBD1 (5 bases). Looked up from germline, CDR1 is SEHNR and CDR2 is FQNEAQ (reference sequence). V lost 5 bases and J lost 5, with 13 bases in between. The CDR3 is made up of 13 amino acids. The CDR3 DNA reads TGTGCCAGCAGCCAACAGGATTACCACGAGCAGTACTTC. This codes for CASSQQDYHEQYF.

As DNA, the CDR3 is TGCGCCAGCAGCAGTGGACAGATAGGTGGCTACACCTTC. It yields the protein CASSSGQIGGYTF. The chain employs TRBV5-1 and TRBJ1-2; possibly TRBD1 for D (6 bases). CDR3 length: 13 residues. The V gene lost 4 bases and the J gene lost 7 bases, with 14 bases spanning the gap. Germline CDR1 and CDR2: SGHRS and YFSETQ.